The entry below describes one T cell receptor beta chain. Its antigen is unidentified. The data belong to a study of blood T cells in healthy people across ages. The overall study: About one barcoded beta molecule per two T cells was the capture yield of template switching. Findings of the study overall: A conclusive naive versus antigen-experienced comparison was prevented by the unsorted PBMCs. More naive CD4+ cells and higher diversity marked long-lived donors relative to aged donors.

PBMCs were isolated at a quantity of at least 6 million per sample. V was trimmed by 5 bases and J by 4 bases, leaving 8 bases between them. Germline CDR1 is MNHEY and CDR2 is SMNVEV (reference sequence). The CDR3 runs 12 residues. The authors ran a second PCR of roughly 6 to 11 cycles using a sample-barcoded 5' primer and a J-beta primer mix. TCRdb re-called the 5' RACE reads with MiXCR, one entry per CDR3 protein. The table lists approximately 600,000 distinct CDR3 sequences, approximately 59% of them singletons. The chain links TRBV27 to TRBJ1-2, with D unclear. Specimen: blood. This clonotype originated in a man aged 55-75 years in good health. CDR3 residues: CASSGTPYGYTF. The CDR3 DNA follows: TGTGCCAGCAGTGGCACGCCCTATGGCTACACCTTC.